These 13 T cell receptor beta chains originate from one sample sequenced in a study of CD8+CD57+ T cells in acquired aplastic anemia. Genomic DNA, the template, was used for profiling of the TCR beta VDJ and CDR3. TCRdb passed the reads through MiXCR, listing each CDR3 protein once. The data hold approximately 130,000 distinct CDR3 sequences, with 41% observed a single time. The sample taken for sequencing was sorted CD4+, CD8+, or CD8+CD57+ T cells (not recorded which) from PBMCs. The source is a human donor in good health, serving as a control.

This clonotype was seen repeatedly, ten times or more. J is TRBJ1-1 and V is TRBV15; no clear D gene. Deletions cut 0 bases from V and 5 bases from J, with 10 bases between. CDR1 LNHNV and CDR2 YYDKDF come from the germline V gene (reference sequence). The CDR3 contains 14 residues. The CDR3 region is CATSRDGSTTEAFF. As DNA, the CDR3 is TGTGCCACCAGCAGAGATGGGTCAACGACTGAAGCTTTCTTT.

This clonotype was seen ten or more times. The CDR3 region is CASSFGLAGAYDTQYF. CDR3 sequence (DNA): TGTGCCAGCAGTTTCGGACTAGCGGGAGCGTACGATACGCAGTATTTT. V gene TRBV6-5 combines with J gene TRBJ2-3; TRBD2 matches 13 bases. The CDR3 is 16 residues long. The V segment lost 4 bases and the J segment 6 bases; nucleotides outside the gene matches: 7. Germline assignment: CDR1 MNHEY and CDR2 SVGAGI.

The genes are TRBV19 and TRBJ2-7, with 13 bases matching TRBD2. Per germline, CDR1 LNHDA and CDR2 SQIVND (reference sequence). V shed 10 bases and J 0 bases; nucleotides not matched to a gene: 15. This CDR3 contains 18 residues. DNA for the CDR3: TGTGCCAACCGGACTAGCGGGGGTGCACCTCCGTGCTCCTACGAGCAGTACTTC. It codes for CANRTSGGAPPCSYEQYF.

This clonotype was recorded at least ten times. The rearrangement uses TRBV24-1 and TRBJ2-3, with TRBD2 matching 12 bases. V dropped 5 bases and J dropped 4; count of bases not matched to a gene: 9. This CDR3 is 17 amino acids long. Germline CDR1 is KGHDR and CDR2 is SFDVKD. This CDR3 is CATSGKGLAGGPDTQYF. In DNA, the CDR3 is TGTGCCACCAGTGGAAAAGGGCTAGCGGGAGGGCCAGATACGCAGTATTTT.

This clonotype was observed at least ten times. V and J are TRBV2 and TRBJ1-2; no clear D. The CDR3 spans 14 residues. The V gene lost 6 bases and the J gene lost 2 bases, with 13 bases spanning the gap. CDR1 SNHLY and CDR2 FYNNEI come from the germline V gene. The CDR3 coding sequence is TGTGCCAGCAGCCAGGAAGTAGGAAACTATGGCTACACCTTC. It codes for CASSQEVGNYGYTF.

This clonotype was counted many times. The V call is TRBV29-1, the J call TRBJ2-3; a possible D gene is TRBD1 (5 bases). CDR1 and CDR2 (germline): SQVTM, ANQGSEA. Trimming removed 8 bases at V and 2 bases at J, with 11 bases between. There are 12 residues in the CDR3. CDR3 residues: CSIGVLTDTQYF. The DNA of the CDR3 is TGCAGCATAGGGGTGCTCACAGATACGCAGTATTTT.

This clonotype showed up just a few times. This chain uses TRBV11-2 with TRBJ2-2; 8 positions agree with TRBD2. CDR3 length: 16 amino acids. CDR1 SGHAT and CDR2 FQNNGV come from the germline V gene. V lost 0 bases to trimming and J lost 6 bases; unmatched junction nucleotides: 6. The CDR3 is CASSLDGLARAGELFF. The CDR3 DNA follows: TGTGCCAGCAGCTTAGATGGACTAGCTCGGGCCGGGGAGCTGTTTTTT.

This chain links TRBV10-3 with TRBJ1-2; maybe TRBD1 (5 bases). This CDR3 contains 13 residues. Looked up from germline, CDR1 is ENHRY and CDR2 is SYGVKD. Deletions cut 2 bases from V and 6 bases from J, with 10 bases between. CDR3 DNA sequence: TGTGCCATCAGTGAGGTGACAGCCGATGGCTACACCTTC. This codes for CAISEVTADGYTF.

V usage is TRBV19 and J usage is TRBJ1-1, with a possible D match to TRBD1 (6 bases). Trimming took off 8 bases at V and 5 bases at J, with 15 bases between the two ends. Per germline, CDR1 LNHDA and CDR2 SQIVND (reference sequence). The CDR3 covers 13 residues. CDR3 region: CASLSEGGTEAFF. CDR3 nucleotide sequence: TGTGCCAGTCTATCGGAGGGGGGGACTGAAGCTTTCTTT. Full variable domain (outside the CDR3, taken from reference TRBV19 and TRBJ1-1): DGGITQSPKYLFRKEGQNVTLSCEQNLNHDAMYWYRQDPGQGLRLIYYSQIVNDFQKGDIAEGYSVSREKKESFPLTVTSAQKNPTAFYLCASLSEGGTEAFFGQGTRLTVV.

The table lists this clonotype with a few counts. This may be a read error, as it is one base from a much larger clone. The chain carries TRBV20-1 and TRBJ2-5, with D perhaps TRBD1 (7 bases). Germline V gene sequence: CDR1 DFQATT, CDR2 SNEGSKA (reference sequence). This CDR3 has 14 amino acids. V was cut by 6 bases and J by 2 bases, with 16 bases left in between. The CDR3 nucleotides are TGCAGTGCAAGTAGACAGGGAGGTCAAGAGACCCAGTACTTC. Protein sequence: CSASRQGGQETQYF.

V is TRBV10-3 and J is TRBJ2-7; TRBD2 matches 8 bases. Germline CDR1 is ENHRY and CDR2 is SYGVKD. V trimming: 7 bases; J trimming: 4 bases; junction bases outside the gene matches: 3. This CDR3 region has 12 residues. The CDR3 sequence: CAIKAGEYEQYF. DNA of the CDR3: TGTGCCATCAAAGCGGGGGAGTACGAGCAGTACTTC.

This clonotype was seen many times. The genes are TRBV3-1 and TRBJ2-7; D uncertain. Trimming stripped 5 bases from V and 5 bases from J, with 10 bases between. The CDR3 totals 12 residues. Germline-derived CDR1 and CDR2 are LGHDT and YNNKEL (reference sequence). CDR3 loop: CASSYIGNEQYF. For the CDR3, the DNA is TGTGCCAGCAGCTACATTGGGAACGAGCAGTACTTC.

This clonotype showed up many times. The chain uses TRBV5-1 and TRBJ2-5, with 10 nucleotides matching TRBD2. Germline V CDR1 and CDR2: SGHRS, YFSETQ. This CDR3 is 14 amino acids long. V shed 4 bases and J 5 bases; nucleotides not matched to a gene: 5. The CDR3 sequence: CASSLSGGDETQYF. The CDR3 DNA sequence: TGCGCCAGCAGCCTGAGCGGGGGGGACGAGACCCAGTACTTC.